The clone carrying this T cell receptor (beta chain) was picked up one time. What it binds is not known. This specimen comes from a study of response to subunit inactivated influenza vaccine. TCRdb called the RT-PCR reads again in MiXCR, with one record for every CDR3 protein. The sample contains about 500,000 distinct CDR3 sequences, 15% to 20% of which appear only once. Overall study results and limits: A suggestion made by the authors is that each seasonal influenza vaccination recruits few new T cells.

Germline lookup yields CDR1 SGHRS and CDR2 YFSETQ. Trimming at V came to 0 bases and at J to 7 bases, leaving 7 bases not matched to a gene. This CDR3 is 16 amino acids long. The sequence was collected from a man between 50 and 75 years old who received an inactivated influenza vaccine. Source: CD4+ T cells sorted from PBMCs, taken about 23 months after vaccination. The J gene is TRBJ1-4, the V gene TRBV5-1, with 9 nucleotides matching TRBD1. The CDR3 DNA follows: TGCGCCAGCAGCTTGGCCCCCGGGACAGGGTTTGAAAAACTGTTTTTT. Amino acid sequence: CASSLAPGTGFEKLFF.